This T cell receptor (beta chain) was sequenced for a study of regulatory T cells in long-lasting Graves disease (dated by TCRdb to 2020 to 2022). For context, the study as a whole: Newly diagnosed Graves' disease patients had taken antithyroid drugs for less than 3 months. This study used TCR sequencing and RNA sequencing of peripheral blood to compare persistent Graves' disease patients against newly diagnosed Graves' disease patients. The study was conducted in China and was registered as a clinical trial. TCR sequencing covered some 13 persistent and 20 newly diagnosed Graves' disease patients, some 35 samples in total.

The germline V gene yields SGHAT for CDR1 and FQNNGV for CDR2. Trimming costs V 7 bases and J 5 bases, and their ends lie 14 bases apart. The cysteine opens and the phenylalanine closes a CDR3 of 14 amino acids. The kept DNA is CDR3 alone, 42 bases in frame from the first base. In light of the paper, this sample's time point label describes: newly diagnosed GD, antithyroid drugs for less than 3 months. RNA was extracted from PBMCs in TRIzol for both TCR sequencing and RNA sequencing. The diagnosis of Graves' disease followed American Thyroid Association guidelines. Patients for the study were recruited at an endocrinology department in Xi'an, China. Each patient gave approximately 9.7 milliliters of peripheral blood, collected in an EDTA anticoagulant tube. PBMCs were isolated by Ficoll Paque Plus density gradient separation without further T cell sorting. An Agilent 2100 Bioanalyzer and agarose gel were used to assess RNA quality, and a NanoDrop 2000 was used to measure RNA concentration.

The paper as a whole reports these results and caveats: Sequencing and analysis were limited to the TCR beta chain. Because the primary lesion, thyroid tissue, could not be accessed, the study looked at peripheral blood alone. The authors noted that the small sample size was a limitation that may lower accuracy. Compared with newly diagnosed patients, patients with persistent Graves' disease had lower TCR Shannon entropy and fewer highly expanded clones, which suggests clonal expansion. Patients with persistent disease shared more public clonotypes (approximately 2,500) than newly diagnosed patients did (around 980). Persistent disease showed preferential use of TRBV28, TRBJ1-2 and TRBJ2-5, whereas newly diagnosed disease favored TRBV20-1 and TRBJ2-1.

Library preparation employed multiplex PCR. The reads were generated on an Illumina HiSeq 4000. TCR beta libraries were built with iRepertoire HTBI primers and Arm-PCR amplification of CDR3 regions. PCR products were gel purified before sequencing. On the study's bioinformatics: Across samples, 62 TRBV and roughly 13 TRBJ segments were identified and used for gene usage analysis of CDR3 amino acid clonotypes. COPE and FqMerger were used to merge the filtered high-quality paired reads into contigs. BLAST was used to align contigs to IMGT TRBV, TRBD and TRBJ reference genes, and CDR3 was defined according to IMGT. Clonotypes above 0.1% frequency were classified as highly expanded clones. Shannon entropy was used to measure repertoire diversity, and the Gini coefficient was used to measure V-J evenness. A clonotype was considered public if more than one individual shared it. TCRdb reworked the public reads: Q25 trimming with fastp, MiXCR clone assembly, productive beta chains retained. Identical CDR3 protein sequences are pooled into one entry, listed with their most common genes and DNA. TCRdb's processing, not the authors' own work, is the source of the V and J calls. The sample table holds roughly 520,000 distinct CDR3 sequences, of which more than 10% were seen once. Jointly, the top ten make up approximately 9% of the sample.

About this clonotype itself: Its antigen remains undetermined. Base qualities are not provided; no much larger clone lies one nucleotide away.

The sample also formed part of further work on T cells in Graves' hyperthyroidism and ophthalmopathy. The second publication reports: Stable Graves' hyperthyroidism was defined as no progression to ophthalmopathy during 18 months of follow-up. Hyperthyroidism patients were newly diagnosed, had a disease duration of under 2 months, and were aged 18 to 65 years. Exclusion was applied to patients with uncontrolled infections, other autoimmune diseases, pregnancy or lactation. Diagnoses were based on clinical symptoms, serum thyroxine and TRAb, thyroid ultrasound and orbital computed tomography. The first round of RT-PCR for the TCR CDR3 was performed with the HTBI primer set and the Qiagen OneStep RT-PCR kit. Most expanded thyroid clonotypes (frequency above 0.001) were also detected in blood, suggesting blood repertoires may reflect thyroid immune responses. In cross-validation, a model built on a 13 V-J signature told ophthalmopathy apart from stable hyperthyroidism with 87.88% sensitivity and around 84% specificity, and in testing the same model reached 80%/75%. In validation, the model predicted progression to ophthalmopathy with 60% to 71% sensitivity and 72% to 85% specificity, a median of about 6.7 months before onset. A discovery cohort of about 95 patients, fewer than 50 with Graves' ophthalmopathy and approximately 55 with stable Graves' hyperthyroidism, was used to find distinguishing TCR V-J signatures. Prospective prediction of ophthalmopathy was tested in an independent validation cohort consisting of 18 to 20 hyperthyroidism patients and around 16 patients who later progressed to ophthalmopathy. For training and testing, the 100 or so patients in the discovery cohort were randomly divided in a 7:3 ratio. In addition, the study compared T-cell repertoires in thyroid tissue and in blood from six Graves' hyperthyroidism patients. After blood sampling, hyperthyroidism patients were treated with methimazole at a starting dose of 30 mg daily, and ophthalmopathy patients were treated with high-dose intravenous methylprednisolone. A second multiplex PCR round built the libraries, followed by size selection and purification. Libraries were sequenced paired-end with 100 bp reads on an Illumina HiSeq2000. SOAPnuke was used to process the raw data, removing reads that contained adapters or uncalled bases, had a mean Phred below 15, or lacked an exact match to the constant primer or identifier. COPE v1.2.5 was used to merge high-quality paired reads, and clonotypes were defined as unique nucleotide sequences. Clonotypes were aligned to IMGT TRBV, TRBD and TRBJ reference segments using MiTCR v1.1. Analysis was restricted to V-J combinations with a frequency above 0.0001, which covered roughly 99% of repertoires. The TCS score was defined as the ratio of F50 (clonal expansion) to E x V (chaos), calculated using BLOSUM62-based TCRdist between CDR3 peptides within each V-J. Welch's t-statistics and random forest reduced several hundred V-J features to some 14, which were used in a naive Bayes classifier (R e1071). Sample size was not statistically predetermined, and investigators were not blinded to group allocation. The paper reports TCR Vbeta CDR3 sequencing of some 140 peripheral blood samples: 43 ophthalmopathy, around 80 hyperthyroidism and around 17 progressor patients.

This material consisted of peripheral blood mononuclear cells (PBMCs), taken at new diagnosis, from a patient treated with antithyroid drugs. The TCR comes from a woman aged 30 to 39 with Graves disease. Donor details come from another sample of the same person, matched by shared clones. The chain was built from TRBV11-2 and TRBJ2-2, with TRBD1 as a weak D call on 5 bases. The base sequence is TGTGCCAGCACCCTAGGGGCTAGTACCGGGGAGCTGTTTTTT. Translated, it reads CASTLGASTGELFF.